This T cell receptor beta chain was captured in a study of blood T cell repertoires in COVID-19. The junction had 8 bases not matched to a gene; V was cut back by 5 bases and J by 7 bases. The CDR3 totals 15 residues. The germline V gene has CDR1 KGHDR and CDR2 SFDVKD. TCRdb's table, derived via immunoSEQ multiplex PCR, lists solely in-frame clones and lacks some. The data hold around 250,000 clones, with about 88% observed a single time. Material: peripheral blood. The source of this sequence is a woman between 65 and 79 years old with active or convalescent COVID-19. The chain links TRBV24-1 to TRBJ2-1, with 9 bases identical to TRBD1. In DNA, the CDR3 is TGTGCCACCAGTGCCCCTGGGACAGGGCGGAATGAGCAGTTCTTC. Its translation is CATSAPGTGRNEQFF.